A selection of T cell receptor beta chains follows, all from one sample in a study of shared clonotypes between healthy human individuals. The repertoire was sequenced with immunoSEQ multiplex PCR; TCRdb's copy has only in-frame clones and lacks some. The table shows roughly 1,100,000 clones, with around 76% occurring only once. Sequencing was carried out using memory CD4+ T cells sorted from blood. The receptors come from a man between 18 and 29 years old in good health. Each CDR3 is given with its conserved first and last residue. D genes are given only for firm matches. Only part of the rows carry a size: once, few, many, or a class if the clone is expanded.

TRBV19	-	-	TRBJ1-1	TGTGCCAGTAGTATAAGGTGGGAAGCTTTCTTT	CASSIRWEAFF
TRBV6-5	-	TRBD2	TRBJ2-7	TGTGCCACCACCGGGACTAGCGGTTCCTACGAGCAGTACTTC	CATTGTSGSYEQYF
TRBV6-1	-	-	TRBJ1-6	TGTGCCAGCAGTGGGAGGGGGTCCCTCGTGGTGAATTCACCCCTCCACTTT	CASSGRGSLVVNSPLHF
TRBV25-1	few	-	TRBJ2-3	TGTGCCAGCGGCAATCTAAATTGGGGAGATACGCAGTATTTT	CASGNLNWGDTQYF
TRBV7-2	-	-	TRBJ1-3	TGTGCCAGCAGCCTTCAGGGAAACACCATATATTTT	CASSLQGNTIYF
TRBV28	-	-	TRBJ1-5	TGTGCCAGCAGTTTGGACACGGATCAGCCCCAGCATTTT	CASSLDTDQPQHF
TRBV14	-	TRBD1	TRBJ2-5	TGTGCCAGCAGCCATTATTCCGGGACAGGGGCTGTGACCCAGTACTTC	CASSHYSGTGAVTQYF
TRBV2	-	-	TRBJ1-6	TGTGCCAGCACTGCGACAGGTTACTCACCCCTCCACTTT	CASTATGYSPLHF
TRBV5-4	-	TRBD1	TRBJ1-1	TGTGCCAGCAGCACGTTAGGACAGGGGGAGACTGAAGCTTTCTTT	CASSTLGQGETEAFF
TRBV19	-	-	TRBJ1-2	TGTGCCAGTAGTAAGGCGACGGGGATGAGTGCTCTCTACACCTTC	CASSKATGMSALYTF
TRBV28	-	-	TRBJ1-1	TGTGCCAGCAGTTTACGGGCACCTGAAGCTTTCTTT	CASSLRAPEAFF
TRBV18	-	TRBD1	TRBJ1-1	TGTGCCAGCTCACCTACTGGACAGGGAGATCCTGAAGCTTTCTTT	CASSPTGQGDPEAFF
TRBV4-2	-	TRBD1	TRBJ2-7	TGTGCCAGCAGCCCCACGACAGGGTCCTACGAGCAGTACTTC	CASSPTTGSYEQYF
TRBV6-1	once	-	TRBJ1-2	TGTGCCAGCCAGGAGACCGCTAACTATGGCTACACCTTC	CASQETANYGYTF